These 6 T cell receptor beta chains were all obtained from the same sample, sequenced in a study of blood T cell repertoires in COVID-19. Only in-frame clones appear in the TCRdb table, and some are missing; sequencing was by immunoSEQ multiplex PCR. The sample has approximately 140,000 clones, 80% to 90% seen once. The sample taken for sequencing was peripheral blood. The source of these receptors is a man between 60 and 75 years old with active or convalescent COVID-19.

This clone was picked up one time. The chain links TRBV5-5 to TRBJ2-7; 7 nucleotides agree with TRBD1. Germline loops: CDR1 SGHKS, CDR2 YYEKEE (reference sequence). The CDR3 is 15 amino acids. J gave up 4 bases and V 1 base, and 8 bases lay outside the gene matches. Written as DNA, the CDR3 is TGTGCCAGCAGCTTGACCCCCGACAGGGTATACGAGCAGTACTTC. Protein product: CASSLTPDRVYEQYF.

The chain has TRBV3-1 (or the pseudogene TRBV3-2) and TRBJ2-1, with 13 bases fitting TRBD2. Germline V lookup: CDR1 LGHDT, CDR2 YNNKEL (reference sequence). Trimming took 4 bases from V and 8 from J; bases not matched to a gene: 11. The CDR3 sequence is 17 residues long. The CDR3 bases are TGTGCCAGCAGCCCGGGACTAGCGGGATACCGTAACGATGAGCAGTTCTTC. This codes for CASSPGLAGYRNDEQFF.

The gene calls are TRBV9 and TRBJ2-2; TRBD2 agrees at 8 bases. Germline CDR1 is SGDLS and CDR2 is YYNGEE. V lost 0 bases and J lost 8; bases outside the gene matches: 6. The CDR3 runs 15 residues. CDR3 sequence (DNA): TGTGCCAGCAGCGTAGGCCGCGGGGGGTCTGGGGAGCTGTTTTTT. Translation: CASSVGRGGSGELFF.

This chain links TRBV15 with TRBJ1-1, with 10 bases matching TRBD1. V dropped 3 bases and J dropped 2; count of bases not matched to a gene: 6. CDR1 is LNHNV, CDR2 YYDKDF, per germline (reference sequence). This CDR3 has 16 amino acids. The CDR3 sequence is CATSRPTGGLNTEAFF. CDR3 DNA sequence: TGTGCCACCAGCAGGCCGACAGGGGGCCTAAACACTGAAGCTTTCTTT.

The CDR3 DNA is TGTGCCAGCAGCTTTAAAGGACAGGGGACCGGGGAGCTGTTTTTT. Encoded protein: CASSFKGQGTGELFF. The chain employs TRBV11-1 and TRBJ2-2, with 9 bases lining up with TRBD1. The CDR3 spans 15 residues. Germline CDR1 is SGHAT and CDR2 is FQDESV (reference sequence). With V trimmed by 3 bases and J by 5 bases, 4 bases remained unmatched.

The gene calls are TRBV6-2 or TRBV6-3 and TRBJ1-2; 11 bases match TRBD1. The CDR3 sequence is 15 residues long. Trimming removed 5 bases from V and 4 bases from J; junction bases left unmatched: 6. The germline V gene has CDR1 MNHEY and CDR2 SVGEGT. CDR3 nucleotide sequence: TGTGCCAGCAGTACCCCGGGACAGGGGGTCTATGGCTACACCTTC. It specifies CASSTPGQGVYGYTF.